This T cell receptor (beta chain) was identified during a study of T cell responses to AZD1222 COVID-19 vaccine. Study conclusions and caveats: Nearly half of spike-specific TCRs reportedly target unmutated variant regions. The breadth and depth of Spike-specific TCRs increased once two AZD1222 doses had been given.

This table comes from immunoSEQ multiplex PCR, and its TCRdb copy is limited to in-frame clones, with some not included. The table records about 120,000 clones, roughly 84% of them present only once. V gave up 1 base and J gave up 7 bases, with 8 bases separating them. The germline gives CDR1 MDHEN, CDR2 SYDVKM. The CDR3 has 12 residues. The sample holds a few counts of this clone. As yet, its antigen is unknown. Specimen: peripheral blood, collected on day 0 of AZD1222 vaccination. The chain combines TRBV28 with TRBJ2-7; D remains ambiguous. This receptor was taken from an adult in good health. This CDR3 reads CASSLSPTEQYF. The CDR3 DNA reads TGTGCCAGCAGTTTATCGCCGACAGAGCAGTACTTC.